The 20 T cell receptor beta chains below were found in one sample sequenced in a study of shared clonotypes between healthy human individuals. The data were produced by immunoSEQ multiplex PCR, yet TCRdb's version contains in-frame clones alone and is incomplete. Seen here are 850,000 to 1,200,000 clones, 75% observed once, and the top ten hold about 1.5%. Input material: memory CD4+ T cells sorted from blood. The subset here: CD45RA-negative fraction. Source of these receptors: a man younger than 30 in good health.

The chain joins TRBV6-1 to TRBJ2-2, with D uncertain. Looked up from germline, CDR1 is MNHNS and CDR2 is SASEGT. CDR3 size: 16 residues. Trimming left V 0 bases short and J 6 bases short, with 14 bases between. The CDR3 nucleotides read TGTGCCAGCAGTGAAGCCTTTCTGAGCGTCTCCGGGGAGCTGTTTTTT. Protein product: CASSEAFLSVSGELFF.

The chain combines TRBV7-9 with TRBJ2-3; D is perhaps TRBD2 (5 bases). V dropped 4 bases and J dropped 4 bases, with 15 bases sitting between them. Germline lookup yields CDR1 SEHNR and CDR2 FQNEAQ (reference sequence). CDR3 length: 15 amino acids. CDR3 coding DNA: TGTGCCAGCAGCTCACTAGGGTTACCGGCAGATACGCAGTATTTT. It specifies CASSSLGLPADTQYF.

The chain couples TRBV11-2 to TRBJ2-2; a possible D gene is TRBD2 (7 bases). V was shortened by 1 base and J by 6 bases, with 12 bases between the two germline ends. The CDR3 runs 15 residues. The germline CDR1 and CDR2 sequences are SGHAT and FQNNGV. CDR3 sequence reads: CASSLGAGAPGELFF. Written as DNA, the CDR3 is TGTGCCAGCAGCTTAGGGGCGGGGGCCCCCGGGGAGCTGTTTTTT.

The table lists this clone with a few counts. The chain recombines TRBV19 with TRBJ1-1, with D maybe TRBD1 (5 bases). This CDR3 region has 14 residues. CDR1 is LNHDA, CDR2 SQIVND, per germline (reference sequence). V shed 3 bases and J shed 4 bases, with 12 bases lying between them. The CDR3 DNA sequence: TGTGCCAGTAGTATCTTCAGGGATGCCACTGAAGCTTTCTTT. This codes for CASSIFRDATEAFF.

This clone was picked up one time. The chain employs TRBV5-1 and TRBJ2-2, with 8 nucleotides matching TRBD2. CDR3 length: 15 amino acids. Germline-derived CDR1 and CDR2 are SGHRS and YFSETQ. The ends lost 4 bases at V and 1 base at J; junction bases unmatched: 3. The CDR3 sequence is CASSVTSGNTGELFF. Written as DNA, the CDR3 is TGCGCCAGCAGCGTCACTAGCGGGAACACCGGGGAGCTGTTTTTT.

The chain is built from TRBV28 and TRBJ2-3, with D perhaps TRBD2 (6 bases). Germline-derived CDR1 and CDR2 are MDHEN and SYDVKM. V dropped 7 bases and J dropped 2 bases, with 16 bases sitting between them. The CDR3 has 15 amino acids. CDR3 amino acids: CASKGRGGLTDTQYF. As DNA, the CDR3 is TGTGCCAGCAAAGGGCGGGGAGGCCTCACAGATACGCAGTATTTT.

This clone was recorded a few times. CDR3 amino acids: CSVEWGTANPNYGYTF. CDR3 sequence (DNA): TGCAGCGTTGAATGGGGGACAGCTAATCCTAACTATGGCTACACCTTC. The J gene is TRBJ1-2, the V gene TRBV29-1; 7 positions match TRBD1. Trimming cost V 2 bases and J 0 bases; bases outside gene matches: 9. The CDR3 covers 16 residues. Germline V lookup: CDR1 SQVTM, CDR2 ANQGSEA.

In its sample, this clone was seen a few times. The rearrangement joins TRBV10-3 to TRBJ2-5, with unresolved D. Germline V CDR1 and CDR2: ENHRY, SYGVKD. The CDR3 is 12 residues long. Trimming took 2 bases from V and 3 from J, leaving 4 bases between them. The CDR3 bases are TGTGCCATCAGTGAGGGCAAAGAGACCCAGTACTTC. Translation gives CAISEGKETQYF.

J is TRBJ2-2 and V is TRBV5-4; D unclear. Trimming cost V 3 bases and J 3 bases, with 15 bases left between them. Per the germline V gene, CDR1 is SGHNT and CDR2 is YYREEE (reference sequence). The CDR3 length is 16 residues. Here the CDR3 reads CASSSPALSYTGELFF. In nucleotides, the CDR3 is TGTGCCAGCAGCTCTCCGGCGTTGTCGTACACCGGGGAGCTGTTTTTT.

The table lists this clone with a count of one. CDR3: CASSTPGNTEAFF. As DNA, the CDR3 is TGTGCCAGTAGTACTCCGGGGAACACTGAAGCTTTCTTT. The genes are TRBV19 and TRBJ1-1; D unclear. The CDR3 runs to 13 residues. Trimming shortened V by 4 bases and J by 1 base, and 7 bases separated the two germline ends. Germline CDR1 and CDR2: LNHDA and SQIVND (reference sequence).

This clone was counted a few times. Other DNA sequences of this sample code for an identical CDR3. The rearrangement links TRBV10-3 to TRBJ2-7; D gene uncertain. Germline CDR1 and CDR2: ENHRY and SYGVKD. The length of the CDR3 is 12 residues. V lost 4 bases and J 1 base, leaving 5 bases between the germline ends. The CDR3 spells CAISGSSYEQYF. In nucleotides, the CDR3 is TGTGCCATCAGTGGATCGTCCTACGAGCAGTACTTC.

The J gene is TRBJ2-7, the V gene TRBV23-1, with 9 bases identical to TRBD1. TRBV23-1 is filed as an ORF, its function uncertain. With 2 bases clipped from V and 2 bases from J, the junction kept 16 bases outside the gene matches. The CDR3 has 19 residues. CDR3 protein: CASSQATGGWFRRTYEQYF. CDR3 nucleotide sequence: TGCGCCAGCAGTCAAGCGACAGGGGGGTGGTTTCGTCGAACCTACGAGCAGTACTTC.

The chain joins TRBV18 to TRBJ1-6; D not certain. This CDR3 is 15 amino acids long. V was cut by 6 bases and J by 5 bases, with 14 bases left in between. Germline V gene lookup returns CDR1 KGHSH and CDR2 LQKENI. CDR3 sequence (DNA): TGTGCCAGCTCCCCCCCGGGAAGAAATAATTCACCCCTCCACTTT. Protein: CASSPPGRNNSPLHF.

CDR3 amino acids: CASSRKGSNQPQHF. CDR3 bases: TGTGCCAGCAGTAGAAAAGGGAGCAATCAGCCCCAGCATTTT. The rearrangement links TRBV6-5 to TRBJ1-5; the D is unclear. V was pared by 5 bases and J by 1 base, with 9 bases between. CDR1 is MNHEY, CDR2 SVGAGI, per germline. The CDR3 consists of 14 residues.

The gene calls are TRBV18 and TRBJ2-3; perhaps D is TRBD1 or TRBD2 (6 bases each). V was trimmed by 5 bases and J by 2 bases, leaving 17 bases between them. Germline lookup yields CDR1 KGHSH and CDR2 LQKENI. This CDR3 contains 16 residues. As DNA, the CDR3 is TGTGCCAGCTCAACACAAAGGGGGGCGACCACAGATACGCAGTATTTT. As protein: CASSTQRGATTDTQYF.

Turning to this clone: A much bigger clone sits one base away, suggesting this may be a read error. The chain is built from TRBV28 and TRBJ2-5; no firm D call. The germline V gene has CDR1 MDHEN and CDR2 SYDVKM. Trimming took off 6 bases at V and 1 base at J, with 3 bases between the two ends. The CDR3 spans 11 residues. The chain's CDR3 is CASSFQETQYF. The CDR3, as DNA: TGTGCCAGCAGCTTCCAAGAGACCCAGTACTTC.

Remarks on this clone: Other DNA sequences in the same sample also yield this CDR3. The chain employs TRBV5-1 and TRBJ2-3; unclear D gene. CDR1 and CDR2 (germline): SGHRS, YFSETQ. There are 12 residues in the CDR3. Trimming left V 3 bases short and J 5 bases short, with 7 bases between. The CDR3 loop is CASSSTVDTQYF. The CDR3 DNA is TGCGCCAGCAGCTCGACTGTAGATACGCAGTATTTT.

With respect to this clone: Additional DNA sequences in this sample encode the identical CDR3. This chain uses TRBV2 with TRBJ1-5; no firm D call. With 3 bases removed from V and 7 bases from J, the gap between germline ends came to 7 bases. CDR3 length equals 12 residues. Per germline, CDR1 SNHLY and CDR2 FYNNEI. The CDR3 region is CASSEGRQPQHF. CDR3 nucleotide sequence: TGTGCCAGCAGTGAGGGTCGGCAGCCCCAGCATTTT.

The genes are TRBV30 and TRBJ1-3; perhaps TRBD1 as D (6 bases). The germline gives CDR1 GTSNPN, CDR2 SVGIG (reference sequence). The V end lost 0 bases, the J end lost 0 bases, and 12 bases lay between the germline ends. The CDR3 is made up of 16 amino acids. CDR3 nucleotides: TGTGCCTGGAGTGTGGGGGACACTCACTCTGGAAACACCATATATTTT. The encoded protein is CAWSVGDTHSGNTIYF.

Here the CDR3 reads CASRPGLTQETQYF. The CDR3, as DNA: TGTGCCAGCAGGCCGGGGTTGACCCAAGAGACCCAGTACTTC. The chain couples TRBV6-5 to TRBJ2-5; tentative D call: TRBD2 (5 bases). CDR3 size: 14 residues. V lost 6 bases and J lost 1, with 12 bases in between. Germline values: CDR1 MNHEY, CDR2 SVGAGI.